What follows are 29 T cell receptor beta chains derived from one specimen sequenced in a study of shared clonotypes between healthy human individuals. The assay was immunoSEQ multiplex PCR, and TCRdb's table has in-frame clones only and misses some. The table has approximately 740,000 clones, under 80% seen once; the top ten hold 1.7%. The specimen sequenced was memory CD4+ T cells sorted from blood. As for subset: CD45RA-negative fraction. The source is a woman aged 25-40 years in good health.

The chain links TRBV2 to TRBJ1-1; D ambiguous. V lost 7 bases, J lost 2 bases, and 11 bases lay in between. The CDR3 is made up of 13 amino acids. Germline V gene data show CDR1 as SNHLY and CDR2 as FYNNEI. This CDR3 is CASKTDGNTEAFF. The CDR3 DNA follows: TGTGCCAGCAAAACGGACGGTAACACTGAAGCTTTCTTT.

The V gene is TRBV14, the J gene TRBJ2-5, with 11 positions matching TRBD2. Germline V gene data show CDR1 as SGHDN and CDR2 as FVKESK. J gave up 1 base and V 1 base, and 5 bases lay outside the gene matches. This CDR3 is built from 17 residues. DNA of the CDR3: TGTGCCAGCAGCCAAGTAGGGGGACTAGCGGCCCAAGAGACCCAGTACTTC. Protein product: CASSQVGGLAAQETQYF. Using reference TRBV14 and TRBJ2-5 for the parts outside the CDR3, the full variable domain is EAGVTQFPSHSVIEKGQTVTLRCDPISGHDNLYWYRRVMGKEIKFLLHFVKESKQDESGMPNNRFLAERTGGTYSTLKVQPAELEDSGVYFCASSQVGGLAAQETQYFGPGTRLLVL.

The chain links TRBV7-2 to TRBJ2-7; D gene uncertain. The CDR3 is made up of 12 amino acids. Germline values: CDR1 SGHTA, CDR2 FQGNSA. V was shortened by 2 bases and J by 9 bases, with 11 bases between the two germline ends. For the CDR3, the DNA is TGTGCCAGCAGCTTAAACCTCGCCGGGCAGTACTTC. This sequence encodes CASSLNLAGQYF.

This chain joins TRBV27 and TRBJ1-2; D perhaps matches TRBD1 (5 bases). Trimming stripped 0 bases from V and 8 bases from J, with 22 bases between. Germline V lookup: CDR1 MNHEY, CDR2 SMNVEV (reference sequence). The CDR3 runs 17 residues. The CDR3 DNA sequence: TGTGCCAGCAGTTTATCCTCCGGACGGGGGATCCGGTCGGGCTACACCTTC. This codes for CASSLSSGRGIRSGYTF.

The gene calls are TRBV7-6 and TRBJ1-3, with TRBD1 matching 12 bases. The germline V gene encodes CDR1 SGHVS and CDR2 FNYEAQ. This CDR3 region has 16 residues. V gave up 2 bases and J gave up 4 bases; unmatched junction bases: 3. In DNA form, the CDR3 reads TGTGCCAGCAGCTTAACGGGACAGGGGGCCGGAAACACCATATATTTT. This sequence encodes CASSLTGQGAGNTIYF.

This chain uses TRBV28 with TRBJ1-5; D may be TRBD1 (5 bases). Germline-derived CDR1 and CDR2 are MDHEN and SYDVKM. Trimming stripped 8 bases from V and 3 bases from J, with 14 bases between. The CDR3 is 14 amino acids. CDR3 sequence reads: CASGGGVANQPQHF. The CDR3 nucleotides read TGTGCCAGCGGGGGGGGAGTTGCCAATCAGCCCCAGCATTTT.

The V and J genes are TRBV5-4 and TRBJ2-3; 10 bases map to TRBD2. The CDR3 consists of 16 residues. Germline V gene data show CDR1 as SGHNT and CDR2 as YYREEE (reference sequence). J gave up 2 bases and V 3 bases, and 6 bases lay outside the gene matches. CDR3 nucleotide sequence: TGTGCCAGCAGCTCGTATCTAGCGGGAGTCACAGATACGCAGTATTTT. Protein product: CASSSYLAGVTDTQYF.

The chain has TRBV7-9 and TRBJ2-7, with no clear D. The CDR3 is 15 amino acids. V was pared by 0 bases and J by 6 bases, with 15 bases between. CDR1 SEHNR and CDR2 FQNEAQ come from the germline V gene (reference sequence). The CDR3 sequence is CASSLARLGVPEQYF. The CDR3, as DNA: TGTGCCAGCAGCTTAGCGAGACTCGGCGTTCCCGAGCAGTACTTC.

The gene calls are TRBV18 and TRBJ1-3, with 9 bases fitting TRBD1. The CDR3 extends over 16 amino acids. Germline loops: CDR1 KGHSH, CDR2 LQKENI. V was clipped by 3 bases and J by 0 bases; unmatched bases: 3. The CDR3 spells CASSPGQGPSGNTIYF. As DNA, the CDR3 is TGTGCCAGCTCACCGGGACAGGGTCCCTCTGGAAACACCATATATTTT. Looking up the rest from reference TRBV18 and TRBJ1-3 gives the full variable domain: NAGVMQNPRHLVRRRGQEARLRCSPMKGHSHVYWYRQLPEEGLKFMVYLQKENIIDESGMPKERFSAEFPKEGPSILRIQQVVRGDSAAYFCASSPGQGPSGNTIYFGEGSWLTVV.

This clone occurred a few times. Other nucleotide sequences from this sample produce the same CDR3. The genes are TRBV27 and TRBJ2-7; D perhaps matches TRBD1 (6 bases). The length of the CDR3 is 14 residues. V lost 3 bases and J lost 2, with 11 bases in between. The germline V gene has CDR1 MNHEY and CDR2 SMNVEV (reference sequence). CDR3 sequence: CASSFTQGPYEQYF. The CDR3 coding sequence is TGTGCCAGCAGTTTCACACAGGGACCCTACGAGCAGTACTTC.

The J gene is TRBJ2-5, the V gene TRBV2; TRBD2 agrees at 13 bases. Gene TRBJ2-7 matches the end of the DNA better, so the J call may be wrong. CDR3 length: 15 residues. Germline V gene data show CDR1 as SNHLY and CDR2 as FYNNEI. Here the CDR3 reads CASSSGTSGIYEQYF. The CDR3 bases are TGTGCCAGCAGTTCTGGGACTAGCGGGATCTACGAGCAGTACTTC.

The chain has TRBV6-6 and TRBJ2-3, with D unresolved. Germline CDR1 is MNHNY and CDR2 is SVGAGI (reference sequence). The ends were cut back, 6 bases at V and 5 bases at J, with 9 bases in the middle. CDR3 length equals 12 residues. DNA for the CDR3: TGTGCCAGCAGGGGGATGTTAGATACGCAGTATTTT. As protein: CASRGMLDTQYF.

V usage is TRBV6-1 and J usage is TRBJ2-5; 10 bases agree with TRBD2. The CDR3 spans 17 residues. The trim removed 4 bases at V and 5 bases at J, leaving 13 bases unmatched. Per germline, CDR1 MNHNS and CDR2 SASEGT. Written as DNA, the CDR3 is TGTGCCAGCAGTGGGGCTAGCGGGAGAGGGGTAGGGGAGACCCAGTACTTC. This codes for CASSGASGRGVGETQYF.

In regard to this clone: The same CDR3 is also encoded by other DNA sequences in this sample. This chain links TRBV18 with TRBJ2-1, with 10 bases identical to TRBD2. There are 17 residues in the CDR3. The ends lost 6 bases at V and 6 bases at J; junction bases unmatched: 14. The germline gives CDR1 KGHSH, CDR2 LQKENI. The CDR3 DNA reads as TGTGCCAGCTCTCCCCAATTGAGCGGGAGGGCCTCCAATGAGCAGTTCTTC. This gives the protein CASSPQLSGRASNEQFF. Looking up the rest from reference TRBV18 and TRBJ2-1 gives the full variable domain: NAGVMQNPRHLVRRRGQEARLRCSPMKGHSHVYWYRQLPEEGLKFMVYLQKENIIDESGMPKERFSAEFPKEGPSILRIQQVVRGDSAAYFCASSPQLSGRASNEQFFGPGTRLTVL.

The chain employs TRBV7-8 and TRBJ2-1; TRBD2 might be the D (6 bases). V lost 2 bases and J lost 6, with 20 bases in between. The germline gives CDR1 SGHVS, CDR2 FQNEAQ. The CDR3 sequence is 17 residues long. DNA for the CDR3: TGTGCCAGCAGCTTAAGGCGGGGAACCGTTCCTCGCAATGAGCAGTTCTTC. Protein: CASSLRRGTVPRNEQFF. The complete variable domain, with remaining parts taken from reference TRBV7-8 and TRBJ2-1, reads GAGVSQSPRYKVAKRGQDVALRCDPISGHVSLFWYQQALGQGPEFLTYFQNEAQLDKSGLPSDRFFAERPEGSVSTLKIQRTQQEDSAVYLCASSLRRGTVPRNEQFFGPGTRLTVL.

The chain carries TRBV28 and TRBJ2-7; D possibly corresponds to TRBD1 (5 bases). The germline CDR1 and CDR2 sequences are MDHEN and SYDVKM. V lost 8 bases and J 4 bases, leaving 21 bases between the germline ends. This CDR3 contains 15 residues. CDR3 bases: TGTGCCAGCGCTGACCAAACAGGTTTCGGGTACGAGCAGTACTTC. Protein: CASADQTGFGYEQYF.

The chain has TRBV30 and TRBJ1-4; D remains unclear. Germline V lookup: CDR1 GTSNPN, CDR2 SVGIG (reference sequence). This CDR3 is 15 amino acids long. V lost 0 bases and J 4 bases, leaving 12 bases between the germline ends. Here the CDR3 DNA reads TGTGCCTGGAGTGTTGGAGAGGCCGTTAATGAAAAACTGTTTTTT. This encodes CAWSVGEAVNEKLFF.

The gene calls are TRBV7-9 and TRBJ1-5; D not resolved. Trimming pared 0 bases from V and 3 bases from J, leaving 6 bases between. The CDR3 contains 14 residues. CDR1 is SEHNR and CDR2 is FQNEAQ in the germline V gene (reference sequence). In DNA, the CDR3 is TGTGCCAGCAGCTTAGCCGGTACCAATCAGCCCCAGCATTTT. The encoded protein is CASSLAGTNQPQHF.

The V and J genes are TRBV6-6 and TRBJ1-2; D gene uncertain. Germline CDR1 is MNHNY and CDR2 is SVGAGI (reference sequence). The CDR3 consists of 13 residues. Trimming left V 2 bases short and J 7 bases short, with 11 bases between. The CDR3 spells CASSYRDAGGYTF. The CDR3 nucleotides read TGTGCCAGCAGTTACCGTGACGCGGGTGGCTACACCTTC.

This clone was seen a single time. The V gene is TRBV5-5, the J gene TRBJ2-4; 9 bases are shared with TRBD1. With 3 bases clipped from V and 6 bases from J, the junction kept 10 bases outside the gene matches. This CDR3 region has 16 residues. CDR1 and CDR2 from the germline V gene are SGHKS and YYEKEE (reference sequence). CDR3 in amino acids: CASSSTGTGMANIQYF. DNA of the CDR3: TGTGCCAGCAGCTCCACCGGGACAGGGATGGCAAACATTCAGTACTTC.

The CDR3 nucleotides are TGCGCCAGCTCGGACAGGGCAACTAATGAAAAACTGTTTTTT. Translating it yields CASSDRATNEKLFF. This chain links TRBV5-1 with TRBJ1-4; 8 bases agree with TRBD1. Germline V lookup: CDR1 SGHRS, CDR2 YFSETQ. CDR3 size: 14 residues. The ends lost 7 bases at V and 0 bases at J; junction bases unmatched: 2.

The chain couples TRBV5-1 to TRBJ1-1, with TRBD1 matching 8 bases. The V gene's germline CDR1 is SGHRS and CDR2 YFSETQ. Trimming took 3 bases from V and 3 from J; bases not matched to a gene: 4. The CDR3 covers 14 residues. The CDR3 DNA is TGCGCCAGCAGCTGGACAGGGAGGGACACTGAAGCTTTCTTT. It yields the protein CASSWTGRDTEAFF. Supplemented by reference TRBV5-1 and TRBJ1-1, the full variable domain reads KAGVTQTPRYLIKTRGQQVTLSCSPISGHRSVSWYQQTPGQGLQFLFEYFSETQRNKGNFPGRFSGRQFSNSRSEMNVSTLELGDSALYLCASSWTGRDTEAFFGQGTRLTVV.

This chain connects TRBV2 to TRBJ1-2; the D is unclear. CDR3 length: 14 amino acids. Germline CDR1 and CDR2: SNHLY and FYNNEI. With 4 bases removed from V and 7 bases from J, the gap between germline ends came to 16 bases. In nucleotides, the CDR3 is TGTGCCAGCAGTGCCTTCACAGCTACTCCTGGCTACACCTTC. Its translation: CASSAFTATPGYTF. The full variable domain, rest sourced from reference TRBV2 and TRBJ1-2, is EPEVTQTPSHQVTQMGQEVILRCVPISNHLYFYWYRQILGQKVEFLVSFYNNEISEKSEIFDDQFSVERPDGSNFTLKIRSTKLEDSAMYFCASSAFTATPGYTFGSGTRLTVV.

In its sample, this clone was seen many times. This sequence joins TRBV15 and TRBJ1-6, with a tentative D call TRBD1 (5 bases). V gave up 0 bases and J gave up 8 bases, with 11 bases separating them. The CDR3 runs to 15 residues. Germline V gives CDR1 LNHNV, CDR2 YYDKDF (reference sequence). The CDR3 spells CATSRDRVGDSPLHF. CDR3 coding DNA: TGTGCCACCAGCAGAGACAGGGTGGGGGATTCACCCCTCCACTTT.

The chain is built from TRBV28 and TRBJ1-4, with 7 positions matching TRBD1. The CDR3 has 15 amino acids. Trimming at V came to 6 bases and at J to 10 bases, leaving 14 bases not matched to a gene. CDR1 and CDR2 from the germline V gene are MDHEN and SYDVKM. DNA of the CDR3: TGTGCCAGCAGGGGAGGCGAGGCCTACAGGGGAAAACTGTTTTTT. Translation: CASRGGEAYRGKLFF.

The rearrangement joins TRBV7-2 to TRBJ1-5, with TRBD1 matching 7 bases. The germline V gene has CDR1 SGHTA and CDR2 FQGNSA. V was pared by 3 bases and J by 7 bases, with 6 bases of the junction left unmatched. The CDR3 runs 14 residues. CDR3: CASSFRQGGQPQHF. The CDR3 DNA sequence: TGTGCCAGCAGCTTTCGACAGGGAGGGCAGCCCCAGCATTTT.

This clone was seen just once. The chain links TRBV28 to TRBJ2-1, with 8 bases fitting TRBD1. The CDR3 runs 15 residues. Looked up from germline, CDR1 is MDHEN and CDR2 is SYDVKM. V trimming: 6 bases; J trimming: 3 bases; junction bases outside the gene matches: 7. CDR3 region: CASRSGQGVYNEQFF. CDR3 nucleotides: TGTGCCAGCAGGTCTGGACAGGGTGTCTACAATGAGCAGTTCTTC. The complete variable domain, with remaining parts taken from reference TRBV28 and TRBJ2-1, reads DVKVTQSSRYLVKRTGEKVFLECVQDMDHENMFWYRQDPGLGLRLIYFSYDVKMKEKGDIPEGYSVSREKKERFSLILESASTNQTSMYLCASRSGQGVYNEQFFGPGTRLTVL.

The sample holds one count of this clone. The same CDR3 is also encoded by other DNA sequences in this sample. The chain recombines TRBV30 with TRBJ1-5; no reliable D call. The CDR3 loop spans 13 amino acids. The V end lost 0 bases, the J end lost 4 bases, and 7 bases lay between the germline ends. The germline gives CDR1 GTSNPN, CDR2 SVGIG (reference sequence). CDR3 DNA: TGTGCCTGGAGTGTAGGACCGAATCAGCCCCAGCATTTT. Protein sequence: CAWSVGPNQPQHF.

This chain links TRBV18 with TRBJ2-6; a weak D match, TRBD1 (5 bases). Germline V gene lookup returns CDR1 KGHSH and CDR2 LQKENI. The germline V and J ends were trimmed by 3 bases and 3 bases, with 6 bases remaining between them. The CDR3 sequence is 14 residues long. The CDR3 protein is CASSPQGGANVLTF. CDR3 DNA sequence: TGTGCCAGCTCACCCCAGGGTGGGGCCAACGTCCTGACTTTC.